The 24 T cell receptor beta chains reported below all come from one sample, sequenced in a study of blood T cell repertoires in COVID-19 (TCRdb year 2020). The library was generated by the immunoSEQ multiplex PCR assay. TCRdb mirrors the immuneACCESS table, restricted to in-frame sequences. Some clones are absent from its copies; in checked studies, under half trace to an unresolved V gene, and the reason for the others is unknown. The sample table shows under 60,000 clones, and approximately 80% are seen once. The top ten constitute roughly three fifths of the sample. The specimen sequenced was peripheral blood. Every receptor here comes from a man between 65 and 85 years old with acute or convalescent COVID-19.

The chain uses TRBV6-2 or TRBV6-3 and TRBJ1-1; D unclear. Looked up from germline, CDR1 is MNHEY and CDR2 is SVGEGT. This CDR3 is 17 amino acids long. Trimming removed 0 bases at V and 0 bases at J, with 14 bases between. The CDR3 region has the DNA TGTGCCAGCAGTTACTCGGGGAGATGGACTATGAACACTGAAGCTTTCTTT. It yields the protein CASSYSGRWTMNTEAFF.

This chain uses TRBV19 with TRBJ1-5, with 9 bases lining up with TRBD1. The V and J ends lost 3 bases and 1 base, in that order; junction bases with no gene match: 4. This CDR3 comprises 16 residues. Germline CDR1 is LNHDA and CDR2 is SQIVND (reference sequence). The CDR3 is CASSIGTGRSNQPQHF. The CDR3 region has the DNA TGTGCCAGTAGTATCGGGACAGGGCGGAGCAATCAGCCCCAGCATTTT.

V gene TRBV11-2 combines with J gene TRBJ1-2; 7 positions match TRBD1. From germline, CDR1 is SGHAT and CDR2 FQNNGV. This CDR3 has 14 residues. V shed 3 bases and J 0 bases; nucleotides not matched to a gene: 1. Here the CDR3 DNA reads TGTGCCAGCAGCTTGGGACAGACTAACTATGGCTACACCTTC. Translated, it gives CASSLGQTNYGYTF.

CDR3 DNA sequence: TGTGCCAGCTCACCATGGGGGACAGGGGACTATGGCTACACCTTC. Amino acids: CASSPWGTGDYGYTF. The chain couples TRBV18 to TRBJ1-2; 10 nucleotides agree with TRBD1. CDR3 length: 15 amino acids. V dropped 2 bases and J dropped 3; count of bases not matched to a gene: 3. From germline, CDR1 is KGHSH and CDR2 LQKENI.

This rearrangement joins TRBV7-9 to TRBJ1-6; TRBD1 is a possible D gene (6 bases). The germline V gene encodes CDR1 SEHNR and CDR2 FQNEAQ (reference sequence). The CDR3 consists of 13 residues. The ends were cut back, 11 bases at V and 9 bases at J, with 17 bases in the middle. CDR3 bases: TGTGCCTCCGGGACACGGCGTGGTTCACCCCTCCACTTT. It translates to CASGTRRGSPLHF.

The J gene is TRBJ2-3, the V gene TRBV24-1; D is undetermined. V lost 6 bases, J lost 4 bases, and 10 bases lay in between. Germline V lookup: CDR1 KGHDR, CDR2 SFDVKD. CDR3 length: 13 residues. CDR3 in DNA: TGTGCCACCAGTATTCGCGGTGCAGATACGCAGTATTTT. Amino acid sequence: CATSIRGADTQYF.

This chain uses TRBV5-1 with TRBJ1-2; D is possibly TRBD1 (6 bases). Trimming pared 0 bases from V and 6 bases from J, leaving 6 bases between. The CDR3 length is 12 residues. Germline V gene sequence: CDR1 SGHRS, CDR2 YFSETQ. The chain's CDR3 is CASSLGQDGYTF. Written as DNA, the CDR3 is TGCGCCAGCAGCTTGGGACAGGATGGCTACACCTTC.

The genes are TRBV4-2 and TRBJ2-3; D is unresolved. Trimming removed 0 bases at V and 5 bases at J, with 6 bases between. This CDR3 is 13 amino acids long. Germline CDR1 reads LGHNA; CDR2 reads YNFKEQ. The CDR3 nucleotides are TGTGCCAGCAGCCAAGAATTCAGAGATACGCAGTATTTT. Its protein is CASSQEFRDTQYF.

This clone appeared once. The chain combines TRBV7-3 with TRBJ2-3, with 10 bases matching TRBD2. The V segment lost 2 bases and the J segment 4 bases; nucleotides outside the gene matches: 0. Germline CDR1 is SGHTA and CDR2 is FQGTGA. The CDR3 covers 14 residues. The CDR3 coding sequence is TGTGCCAGCAGCTTACTAGCGGGAGCAGATACGCAGTATTTT. It translates to CASSLLAGADTQYF. Complete variable domain (other parts from reference TRBV7-3 and TRBJ2-3): GAGVSQTPSNKVTEKGKYVELRCDPISGHTALYWYRQSLGQGPEFLIYFQGTGAADDSGLPNDRFFAVRPEGSVSTLKIQRTERGDSAVYLCASSLLAGADTQYFGPGTRLTVL.

This chain links TRBV7-2 with TRBJ2-3; TRBD2 might be the D (7 bases). The CDR3 has 19 amino acids. The germline V and J ends were trimmed by 5 bases and 2 bases, with 26 bases remaining between them. The germline V gene encodes CDR1 SGHTA and CDR2 FQGNSA. The CDR3 DNA reads as TGTGCCAGCAGCCCCTACCAGGGGAGGGTTTTTGGGTTCACAGATACGCAGTATTTT. It encodes CASSPYQGRVFGFTDTQYF.

V is TRBV6-6 and J is TRBJ1-5, with 9 nucleotides matching TRBD1. V shed 5 bases, J shed 5 bases, and the junction held 4 bases outside the gene matches. This CDR3 region has 14 residues. Germline lookup yields CDR1 MNHNY and CDR2 SVGAGI (reference sequence). CDR3: CASSTDRGHQPQHF. The CDR3 nucleotides are TGTGCCAGCAGTACGGACAGGGGACATCAGCCCCAGCATTTT.

This chain links TRBV5-4 with TRBJ1-1, with 9 nucleotides matching TRBD1. CDR3 size: 15 residues. V trimming: 1 base; J trimming: 5 bases; junction bases outside the gene matches: 6. Germline V gene lookup returns CDR1 SGHNT and CDR2 YYREEE (reference sequence). As DNA, the CDR3 is TGTGCCAGCAGCTTGAACAGGGGGCAGGTAACTGAAGCTTTCTTT. Translation: CASSLNRGQVTEAFF.

J is TRBJ2-1 and V is TRBV7-7, with D perhaps matching TRBD1 (6 bases). The CDR3 has 18 residues. The V gene lost 1 base and the J gene lost 7 bases, with 23 bases spanning the gap. Looked up from germline, CDR1 is SSHAT and CDR2 is FNYEAQ (reference sequence). In DNA form, the CDR3 reads TGTGCCAGCAGCTTAGGCATAGGGTCAGGGGCTTCGCTGAATGAGCAGTTCTTC. Translating it yields CASSLGIGSGASLNEQFF.

The rearrangement uses TRBV10-3 and TRBJ2-2; tentative D call: TRBD2 (5 bases). Per germline, CDR1 ENHRY and CDR2 SYGVKD. This CDR3 has 13 residues. V shed 8 bases and J shed 5 bases, with 12 bases lying between them. The CDR3 loop is CAICARETGELFF. CDR3 in DNA: TGTGCCATCTGTGCGAGGGAAACCGGGGAGCTGTTTTTT.

The chain uses TRBV10-3 and TRBJ2-2; TRBD1 is a possible D gene (6 bases). Trimming removed 2 bases at V and 1 base at J, with 8 bases between. The CDR3 runs to 15 residues. Germline values: CDR1 ENHRY, CDR2 SYGVKD. CDR3 region: CAISEGTRNTGELFF. DNA for the CDR3: TGTGCCATCAGTGAGGGGACAAGGAACACCGGGGAGCTGTTTTTT.

The chain joins TRBV19 to TRBJ2-4, with D maybe TRBD1 (5 bases). Germline V lookup: CDR1 LNHDA, CDR2 SQIVND (reference sequence). The CDR3 spans 15 residues. V lost 6 bases to trimming and J lost 0 bases, with 12 bases between them. The CDR3 DNA is TGTGCCAGTAGCCAGACAGCGCTAGCCAAAAACATTCAGTACTTC. Its protein is CASSQTALAKNIQYF. The full variable domain, its missing parts supplied by reference TRBV19 and TRBJ2-4, is DGGITQSPKYLFRKEGQNVTLSCEQNLNHDAMYWYRQDPGQGLRLIYYSQIVNDFQKGDIAEGYSVSREKKESFPLTVTSAQKNPTAFYLCASSQTALAKNIQYFGAGTRLSVL.

The J gene is TRBJ2-5, the V gene TRBV19; 7 bases map to TRBD2. The CDR3 is 14 residues long. CDR1 and CDR2 from the germline V gene are LNHDA and SQIVND (reference sequence). Losses at the gene ends were 1 base for V and 5 bases for J; bases not matched to a gene: 4. CDR3 protein: CASSIVGGEETQYF. CDR3 DNA sequence: TGTGCCAGTAGTATAGTTGGGGGGGAGGAGACCCAGTACTTC.

V and J are TRBV29-1 and TRBJ2-1; 13 bases are a match to TRBD2. CDR3 size: 14 residues. Germline V gene data show CDR1 as SQVTM and CDR2 as ANQGSEA. Germline trimming cut 4 bases from V and 9 bases from J; bases unmatched to any gene: 6. DNA of the CDR3: TGCAGCGTTGTGGGGGGACTAGCGGGAACTGAGCAGTTCTTC. This translates into CSVVGGLAGTEQFF.

CDR3 bases: TGCGCCAGCAGTGATCCCTCTATGAACACTGAAGCTTTCTTT. It specifies CASSDPSMNTEAFF. The chain employs TRBV10-2 and TRBJ1-1; D gene unclear. CDR3 length: 14 amino acids. In germline, CDR1 is WSHSY, CDR2 SAAADI. The ends were cut back, 3 bases at V and 0 bases at J, with 8 bases in the middle.

The chain combines TRBV5-1 with TRBJ1-5, with a tentative D call TRBD1 (5 bases). This CDR3 spans 14 amino acids. With 0 bases removed from V and 7 bases from J, the gap between germline ends came to 11 bases. Germline V gene lookup returns CDR1 SGHRS and CDR2 YFSETQ. CDR3 sequence reads: CASSLDAGYQPQHF. The CDR3 region has the DNA TGCGCCAGCAGCTTGGATGCAGGGTACCAGCCCCAGCATTTT.

V is TRBV28 and J is TRBJ1-5, with TRBD1 identical over 9 bases. There are 15 residues in the CDR3. Per the germline V gene, CDR1 is MDHEN and CDR2 is SYDVKM. Trimming cost V 5 bases and J 5 bases; bases outside gene matches: 7. The chain's CDR3 is CASSQQTGGHQPQHF. For the CDR3, the DNA is TGTGCCAGCAGTCAACAGACAGGGGGACATCAGCCCCAGCATTTT.

The gene calls are TRBV5-5 and TRBJ2-5; TRBD2 matches 8 bases. The CDR3 totals 18 residues. The V gene end was trimmed by 6 bases and the J gene end by 4 bases; junction bases not matched to a gene: 20. The germline V gene has CDR1 SGHKS and CDR2 YYEKEE (reference sequence). The chain's CDR3 is CASTTTASGFSARETQYF. Here the CDR3 DNA reads TGTGCCAGCACCACGACGGCTAGCGGGTTCTCTGCTCGAGAGACCCAGTACTTC.

J is TRBJ1-1 and V is TRBV25-1, with 7 positions matching TRBD1. The ends lost 5 bases at V and 4 bases at J; junction bases unmatched: 4. Germline CDR1 is MGHDK and CDR2 is SYGVNS. The length of the CDR3 is 13 residues. The CDR3 loop reads CASSTGAPTEAFF. In DNA, the CDR3 is TGTGCCAGCAGTACAGGGGCCCCCACTGAAGCTTTCTTT. The whole variable domain, filled in from reference TRBV25-1 and TRBJ1-1, reads EADIYQTPRYLVIGTGKKITLECSQTMGHDKMYWYQQDPGMELHLIHYSYGVNSTEKGDLSSESTVSRIRTEHFPLTLESARPSHTSQYLCASSTGAPTEAFFGQGTRLTVV.

The chain employs TRBV6-2 or TRBV6-3 and TRBJ2-2; possibly TRBD2 for D (5 bases). V gave up 2 bases and J gave up 4 bases, with 23 bases separating them. The germline V gene encodes CDR1 MNHEY and CDR2 SVGEGT. This CDR3 has 19 amino acids. This chain's CDR3 is CASSYPALLGDGRTGELFF. The CDR3 coding sequence is TGTGCCAGCAGTTACCCCGCGCTATTGGGAGACGGTCGCACCGGGGAGCTGTTTTTT.